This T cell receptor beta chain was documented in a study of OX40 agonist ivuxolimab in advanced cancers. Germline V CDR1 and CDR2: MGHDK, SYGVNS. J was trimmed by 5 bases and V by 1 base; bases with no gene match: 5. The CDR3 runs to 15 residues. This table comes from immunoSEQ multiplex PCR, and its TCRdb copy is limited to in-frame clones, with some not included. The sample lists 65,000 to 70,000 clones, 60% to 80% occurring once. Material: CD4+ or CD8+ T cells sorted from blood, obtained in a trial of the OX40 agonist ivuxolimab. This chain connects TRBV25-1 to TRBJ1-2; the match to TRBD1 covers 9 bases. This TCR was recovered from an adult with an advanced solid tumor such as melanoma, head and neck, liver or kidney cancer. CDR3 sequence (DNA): TGTGCCAGCAGTGAATTCGCGACAGGGGGTTATGGCTACACCTTC. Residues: CASSEFATGGYGYTF.